One and the same sample provided the 18 T cell receptor beta chains below, sequenced in a study of T cell responses to AZD1222 COVID-19 vaccine. TCRdb keeps only in-frame clones here, not all; method: immunoSEQ multiplex PCR. The data contain 150,000 to 180,000 clones, 86% of them seen just once; the ten biggest clones take up 5.5%. Sequenced material: peripheral blood, taken on day 0 of MenACWY control vaccination. These receptors all come from an adult in good health.

This chain connects TRBV18 to TRBJ2-7, with D maybe TRBD1 (5 bases). Trimming removed 6 bases from V and 3 bases from J, with 9 bases in between. CDR1 KGHSH and CDR2 LQKENI come from the germline V gene. The CDR3 spans 12 residues. CDR3 in amino acids: CASSWGGYEQYV. In DNA form, the CDR3 reads TGTGCCAGCTCTTGGGGCGGCTACGAGCAGTACGTC.

Only a few counts were recorded for this clone. This chain connects TRBV11-2 to TRBJ2-7; D is undetermined. CDR1 and CDR2 (germline): SGHAT, FQNNGV. The CDR3 is made up of 13 amino acids. V lost 5 bases to trimming and J lost 0 bases, with 8 bases between them. Here the CDR3 DNA reads TGTGCCAGCAGCCAAGAGGACTCCTACGAGCAGTACTTC. Its translation: CASSQEDSYEQYF.

The chain recombines TRBV2 with TRBJ2-1; 10 nucleotides agree with TRBD1. The CDR3 runs to 14 residues. Germline V gene data show CDR1 as SNHLY and CDR2 as FYNNEI. V dropped 10 bases and J dropped 4; count of bases not matched to a gene: 7. The CDR3 DNA reads as TGTGCCACCTTGGGACAGGGGTTTTACAATGAGCAGTTCTTC. Translating it yields CATLGQGFYNEQFF.

This clone is classed as medium-sized. V is TRBV5-6 and J is TRBJ1-1, with 9 bases lining up with TRBD1. J was trimmed by 3 bases and V by 0 bases; bases with no gene match: 3. The CDR3 has 15 amino acids. Looked up from germline, CDR1 is SGHDT and CDR2 is YYEEEE. CDR3 region: CASSLGGTGYTEAFF. The CDR3 nucleotides are TGTGCCAGCAGCTTGGGTGGGACAGGGTACACTGAAGCTTTCTTT.

The chain recombines TRBV5-1 with TRBJ1-1, with D hard to call. Germline values: CDR1 SGHRS, CDR2 YFSETQ. Trimming cost V 4 bases and J 1 base, with 8 bases left between them. There are 13 residues in the CDR3. The CDR3, as DNA: TGCGCCAGCAGCCTTACAGAGAACACTGAAGCTTTCTTT. Amino acids: CASSLTENTEAFF.

The rearrangement uses TRBV6-1 and TRBJ1-3; no clear D gene. There are 15 residues in the CDR3. The germline CDR1 and CDR2 sequences are MNHNS and SASEGT. Trimming shortened V by 1 base and J by 0 bases, and 7 bases separated the two germline ends. CDR3 DNA sequence: TGTGCCAGCAGTGAAGGGTCCTACTCTGGAAACACCATATATTTT. Protein: CASSEGSYSGNTIYF.

The chain recombines TRBV27 with TRBJ2-1, with a tentative D call TRBD1 (6 bases). The CDR3 has 16 residues. Between the trimmed V and J ends, which lost 7 bases and 5 bases, there was a span of 21 bases. CDR1 is MNHEY, CDR2 SMNVEV, per germline (reference sequence). The CDR3 bases are TGTGCCAGCAAGTCGAGAACCGGGACACCAGACAATGAGCAGTTCTTC. This gives the protein CASKSRTGTPDNEQFF.

This chain joins TRBV7-2 and TRBJ2-5; 7 positions agree with TRBD2. With 6 bases clipped from V and 5 bases from J, the junction kept 6 bases outside the gene matches. The germline CDR1 and CDR2 sequences are SGHTA and FQGNSA. The CDR3 has 13 residues. The CDR3 sequence: CASRLANRETQYF. CDR3 in DNA: TGTGCCAGCAGACTAGCGAACAGGGAGACCCAGTACTTC.

The rearrangement uses TRBV5-8 and TRBJ1-4; tentatively, D is TRBD1 (6 bases). Per germline, CDR1 SGHTS and CDR2 YDEGEE. The CDR3 covers 14 residues. Trimming pared 5 bases from V and 8 bases from J, leaving 16 bases between. Here the CDR3 reads CASSLLGAGEKLFF. The CDR3 DNA sequence: TGTGCCAGCAGTCTGCTGGGGGCAGGGGAAAAACTGTTTTTT.

The rearrangement uses TRBV2 and TRBJ2-5, with 7 bases lining up with TRBD2. Germline CDR1 is SNHLY and CDR2 is FYNNEI. The CDR3 has 18 amino acids. The V gene end was trimmed by 8 bases and the J gene end by 2 bases; junction bases not matched to a gene: 20. The CDR3: CASRPHLWGGKGQETQYF. CDR3 nucleotides: TGTGCCAGCCGTCCGCACCTCTGGGGGGGAAAAGGGCAAGAGACCCAGTACTTC.

This rearrangement joins TRBV7-2 to TRBJ1-5, with no clear D. The CDR3 totals 14 residues. Germline V gives CDR1 SGHTA, CDR2 FQGNSA. The V gene lost 1 base and the J gene lost 0 bases, with 4 bases spanning the gap. CDR3 nucleotides: TGTGCCAGCAGCTTAGTAAGTAGCAATCAGCCCCAGCATTTT. Translating it yields CASSLVSSNQPQHF.

The V call is TRBV2, the J call TRBJ1-2, with a tentative D call TRBD1 (5 bases). The CDR3 spans 14 residues. Germline CDR1 reads SNHLY; CDR2 reads FYNNEI. Trimming removed 1 base from V and 8 bases from J, with 14 bases in between. CDR3 DNA sequence: TGTGCCAGCAGTGAAGGGGCAGGGTGGTTCGGCTACACCTTC. Its translation is CASSEGAGWFGYTF.

The rearrangement joins TRBV5-1 to TRBJ1-3; 12 positions match TRBD1. The J segment lost 7 bases and the V segment lost 0 bases, leaving 2 bases of the junction unmatched. Germline assignment: CDR1 SGHRS and CDR2 YFSETQ. The CDR3 spans 15 residues. The CDR3 spells CASSLAGQGANTIYF. The CDR3 DNA sequence: TGCGCCAGCAGCTTGGCGGGACAGGGGGCTAACACCATATATTTT.

This chain links TRBV6-5 with TRBJ1-6; D gene ambiguous. With 6 bases removed from V and 7 bases from J, the gap between germline ends came to 13 bases. The CDR3 totals 14 residues. Germline CDR1 MNHEY, CDR2 SVGAGI. The CDR3 region has the DNA TGTGCCAGCAGCCTTGGGCCGGGGAATTCACCCCTCCACTTT. Encoded protein: CASSLGPGNSPLHF.

In this sample, this clone turned up once. The chain carries TRBV4-1 and TRBJ1-5; the D is unclear. The CDR3 is 16 amino acids. Trimming took 5 bases from V and 1 from J, leaving 15 bases between them. The V gene's germline CDR1 is MGHRA and CDR2 YSYEKL. CDR3 nucleotides: TGCGCCAGCAGCTTAACTCCGGGAGGCAGCAATCAGCCCCAGCATTTT. Amino acid sequence: CASSLTPGGSNQPQHF.

V gene TRBV19 combines with J gene TRBJ2-1; D ambiguous. Trimming took 5 bases from V and 8 from J, leaving 13 bases between them. This CDR3 spans 13 amino acids. Germline V CDR1 and CDR2: LNHDA, SQIVND (reference sequence). CDR3 residues: CASSPGQPHEQFF. DNA for the CDR3: TGTGCCAGTAGTCCCGGCCAACCCCATGAGCAGTTCTTC.

This chain links TRBV9 with TRBJ1-1, with no clear D. In germline, CDR1 is SGDLS, CDR2 YYNGEE. This CDR3 comprises 13 residues. V lost 2 bases, J lost 2 bases, and 7 bases lay in between. The CDR3 region has the DNA TGTGCCAGCAGCGTTGACGCAAACACTGAAGCTTTCTTT. Its protein product is CASSVDANTEAFF.

This sequence joins TRBV28 and TRBJ1-3; the D is unclear. V lost 5 bases to trimming and J lost 1 base, with 12 bases between them. The CDR3 runs to 15 residues. Germline assignment: CDR1 MDHEN and CDR2 SYDVKM. CDR3: CASSPSARSGNTIYF. CDR3 in DNA: TGTGCCAGCAGTCCTAGCGCGCGATCTGGAAACACCATATATTTT. Together with reference TRBV28 and TRBJ1-3, the CDR3 gives the full variable domain: DVKVTQSSRYLVKRTGEKVFLECVQDMDHENMFWYRQDPGLGLRLIYFSYDVKMKEKGDIPEGYSVSREKKERFSLILESASTNQTSMYLCASSPSARSGNTIYFGEGSWLTVV.